A single sample is the source of the 16 T cell receptor beta chains below, sequenced in a study of CD8+ T cells in alopecia areata. cDNA serving as the sequencing template came from extracted, reverse transcribed RNA. Profiled with immunoSEQ multiplex PCR; TCRdb holds only in-frame clones, not every one. The data show 150,000 or so clones, around 86% seen once. The sequences come from CD8+ T cells sorted from blood, collected at week 0. These receptors were collected from a human donor with alopecia areata.

The chain links TRBV29-1 to TRBJ2-1; TRBD1 matches 9 bases. V gave up 5 bases and J gave up 8 bases; unmatched junction bases: 19. CDR3 length: 17 residues. Germline CDR1 and CDR2: SQVTM and ANQGSEA. CDR3 sequence (DNA): TGCAGCGTTTTCGGACAGGGGAGGTTAGGTAAGCCGGATGAGCAGTTCTTC. It codes for CSVFGQGRLGKPDEQFF.

This clone was seen just once. One junction end disagrees with the germline gene, perhaps due to a read error. This rearrangement joins TRBV5-6 to TRBJ2-5; 12 bases fit TRBD2. The germline gives CDR1 SGHDT, CDR2 YYEEEE. The CDR3 consists of 17 residues. This chain's CDR3 is CTSSLDGTSGWGETQYF. CDR3 coding DNA: TGTACCAGCAGCTTGGATGGGACTAGCGGGTGGGGAGAGACCCAGTACTTC.

This clone was detected a few times. V usage is TRBV29-1 and J usage is TRBJ2-1; D is uncertain. Germline V CDR1 and CDR2: SQVTM, ANQGSEA. Trimming shortened V by 3 bases and J by 7 bases, and 19 bases separated the two germline ends. The CDR3 is 15 residues long. In DNA form, the CDR3 reads TGCAGCGTTGACCTCCCCCCCCCGAGAGCGAATGAGCAGTTCTTC. Amino acid sequence: CSVDLPPPRANEQFF.

The chain couples TRBV27 to TRBJ1-5, with D maybe TRBD1 (6 bases). CDR1 and CDR2 from the germline V gene are MNHEY and SMNVEV (reference sequence). The V end lost 5 bases, the J end lost 6 bases, and 17 bases lay between the germline ends. This CDR3 region has 15 residues. The CDR3 nucleotides read TGTGCCAGCAGTCAGGGGCTGGGGTTAGGTCAGCCCCAGCATTTT. This codes for CASSQGLGLGQPQHF.

This clone was observed a single time. The chain uses TRBV9 and TRBJ1-2; 9 nucleotides line up with TRBD1. Germline assignment: CDR1 SGDLS and CDR2 YYNGEE. V was clipped by 2 bases and J by 4 bases; unmatched bases: 3. The CDR3 consists of 14 residues. The CDR3 loop is CASSVGTGFYGYTF. CDR3 nucleotides: TGTGCCAGCAGCGTCGGGACAGGGTTCTATGGCTACACCTTC.

The chain is built from TRBV23-1 and TRBJ1-3, with a possible D match to TRBD1 (6 bases). TRBV23-1 is annotated as an ORF whose role is uncertain. Trimming stripped 0 bases from V and 0 bases from J, with 18 bases between. This CDR3 is 19 amino acids long. The DNA for the CDR3 is TGCGCCAGCAGTCAATCGTACGGGGGTTACAGGGACTCTGGAAACACCATATATTTT. Translating gives CASSQSYGGYRDSGNTIYF.

This chain links TRBV29-1 with TRBJ2-2, with D tentatively TRBD1 or TRBD2 (6 bases each). The CDR3 runs 16 residues. Germline V gene lookup returns CDR1 SQVTM and CDR2 ANQGSEA. Trimming took 3 bases from V and 4 from J, leaving 18 bases between them. CDR3 nucleotides: TGCAGCGTTGAGGGGTTGGGGGGCGTTGGCACCGGGGAGCTGTTTTTT. Translation: CSVEGLGGVGTGELFF.

The chain couples TRBV4-1 to TRBJ2-7; maybe TRBD2 (5 bases). Trimming left V 4 bases short and J 3 bases short, with 19 bases between. The CDR3 loop spans 16 amino acids. CDR1 is MGHRA and CDR2 is YSYEKL in the germline V gene. For the CDR3, the DNA is TGCGCCAGCAGCCTAAAGGCCGAGGGAGTTATCTACGAGCAGTACTTC. Protein: CASSLKAEGVIYEQYF.

The chain has TRBV30 and TRBJ2-7; TRBD1 aligns across 7 bases. V trimming: 2 bases; J trimming: 5 bases; junction bases outside the gene matches: 6. Germline V gene lookup returns CDR1 GTSNPN and CDR2 SVGIG (reference sequence). The CDR3 covers 13 residues. The CDR3 loop reads CAWSYRGGDEQYF. CDR3 sequence (DNA): TGTGCCTGGAGTTATAGAGGGGGCGACGAGCAGTACTTC. Combining the CDR3 with reference TRBV30 and TRBJ2-7 gives the whole variable domain SQTIHQWPATLVQPVGSPLSLECTVEGTSNPNLYWYRQAAGRGLQLLFYSVGIGQISSEVPQNLSASRPQDRQFILSSKKLLLSDSGFYLCAWSYRGGDEQYFGPGTRLTVT.

This chain joins TRBV30 and TRBJ1-5; TRBD1 matches at 9 bases. The junction had 3 bases not matched to a gene; V was cut back by 2 bases and J by 4 bases. CDR3 length: 14 residues. Germline V gives CDR1 GTSNPN, CDR2 SVGIG (reference sequence). CDR3 nucleotides: TGTGCCTGGAGTCCAGGACAGGGGAATCAGCCCCAGCATTTT. This translates into CAWSPGQGNQPQHF.

The rearrangement links TRBV15 to TRBJ2-7; D gene ambiguous. The CDR3 runs to 18 residues. Germline V gene data show CDR1 as LNHNV and CDR2 as YYDKDF (reference sequence). Between the trimmed V and J ends, which lost 0 bases and 3 bases, there was a span of 21 bases. CDR3: CATSRDRAGTGSDYEQYF. In nucleotides, the CDR3 is TGTGCCACCAGCAGAGATAGGGCAGGCACCGGATCAGACTACGAGCAGTACTTC.

This clone was seen more than once but under ten times. The rearrangement joins TRBV11-2 to TRBJ2-3; D is unresolved. The CDR3 extends over 12 amino acids. CDR1 is SGHAT, CDR2 FQNNGV, per germline. V was pared by 1 base and J by 2 bases, with 1 base between. For the CDR3, the DNA is TGTGCCAGCAGCTTAGCCACAGATACGCAGTATTTT. This translates into CASSLATDTQYF.

V gene TRBV7-9 combines with J gene TRBJ2-7; D is possibly TRBD2 (6 bases). With 5 bases removed from V and 0 bases from J, the gap between germline ends came to 23 bases. The length of the CDR3 is 18 residues. Germline V gene lookup returns CDR1 SEHNR and CDR2 FQNEAQ (reference sequence). The chain's CDR3 is CASSLGGRINRSSYEQYF. The CDR3 DNA sequence: TGTGCCAGCAGCCTCGGGGGACGGATAAACCGAAGCTCCTACGAGCAGTACTTC.

The chain has TRBV29-1 and TRBJ2-7; D may be TRBD1 (5 bases). The CDR3 length is 11 residues. V lost 7 bases and J 3 bases, leaving 10 bases between the germline ends. The germline V gene has CDR1 SQVTM and CDR2 ANQGSEA. The CDR3 sequence: CSGQLGYEQYF. The CDR3 DNA reads TGCAGCGGACAGTTGGGCTACGAGCAGTACTTC.

This CDR3 is CASSLADRGLYEQYF. CDR3 in DNA: TGTGCCAGCAGCTTAGCCGACAGGGGGCTCTACGAGCAGTACTTC. The chain has TRBV7-9 and TRBJ2-7; TRBD1 aligns across 10 bases. V shed 0 bases, J shed 3 bases, and the junction held 2 bases outside the gene matches. CDR3 length equals 15 residues. From germline, CDR1 is SEHNR and CDR2 FQNEAQ (reference sequence).

The rearrangement uses TRBV5-1 and TRBJ2-7, with 10 bases that match TRBD1. Germline loops: CDR1 SGHRS, CDR2 YFSETQ. The V segment lost 5 bases and the J segment 3 bases; nucleotides outside the gene matches: 5. There are 14 residues in the CDR3. CDR3 in amino acids: CASRGGQGYYEQYF. The CDR3 DNA is TGCGCCAGCAGAGGGGGACAGGGGTACTACGAGCAGTACTTC.